Listed here are 16 T cell receptor beta chains from one sample, sequenced in a study of regulatory T cells in long-lasting Graves disease (dated by TCRdb to about 2021). What this sample's time point label stands for: newly diagnosed GD, antithyroid drugs for less than 3 months. For both TCR sequencing and RNA sequencing, RNA was extracted from PBMCs in TRIzol. Library preparation used multiplex PCR. The listed sequencing device is Illumina HiSeq 4000. iRepertoire HTBI primers and Arm-PCR amplification of CDR3 regions were used to construct TCR beta libraries. TCRdb reanalyzed the raw reads on its own, using fastp at Q25 for trimming and MiXCR for clone calling, and kept in-frame beta chains. Each entry is one CDR3 protein sequence, shown with its most common DNA and genes. The sample yields some 460,000 distinct CDR3 sequences; 15% to 20% were counted once. 12% of the sample comes from the top ten.

The data also belong to a second study, concerning T cells in Graves' hyperthyroidism and ophthalmopathy.

This specimen consisted of peripheral blood mononuclear cells (PBMCs), obtained at new diagnosis, from a patient treated with antithyroid drugs. The receptor set was obtained from a man aged 35 to 55 with Graves disease. Donor details come from another sample of the same person, matched by shared clones.

This clonotype was seen ten or more times. This chain joins TRBV27 and TRBJ2-7; the D gene is possibly TRBD1 (6 bases). The CDR3 has 12 amino acids. CDR1 and CDR2 from the germline V gene are MNHEY and SMNVEV (reference sequence). Between the trimmed V and J ends, which lost 6 bases and 3 bases, there was a span of 9 bases. The CDR3 region is CASRTGHYEQYF. CDR3 bases: TGTGCCAGCAGGACAGGCCACTACGAGCAGTACTTC.

The chain employs TRBV6-5 and TRBJ1-2; 11 nucleotides align to TRBD1. Per the germline V gene, CDR1 is MNHEY and CDR2 is SVGAGI. V lost 2 bases and J lost 1; bases outside the gene matches: 9. The CDR3 is 18 amino acids. The CDR3 loop is CASSYPGQGALLNYGYTF. The CDR3 region has the DNA TGTGCCAGCAGTTACCCCGGACAGGGGGCCCTTCTTAACTATGGCTACACCTTC.

This clonotype was seen at least ten times. The gene calls are TRBV28 and TRBJ1-5; TRBD1 matches 8 bases. V gave up 7 bases and J gave up 2 bases; unmatched junction bases: 1. The CDR3 contains 13 residues. Looked up from germline, CDR1 is MDHEN and CDR2 is SYDVKM. The CDR3 DNA reads TGTGCCAGCAAGACAGGGGGCAATCAGCCCCAGCATTTT. Protein: CASKTGGNQPQHF.

This clonotype was found many times. The chain recombines TRBV10-3 with TRBJ1-1, with TRBD1 as a possible D gene (6 bases). This CDR3 spans 19 amino acids. V was pared by 8 bases and J by 1 base, with 29 bases between. CDR1 is ENHRY, CDR2 SYGVKD, per germline. CDR3 DNA sequence: TGTGCCATCGGGCCGCGGAGACAGGAGACCTCAAACGGGAACACTGAAGCTTTCTTT. This gives the protein CAIGPRRQETSNGNTEAFF.

Turning to this clonotype: One end of the junction varies from germline; a read error may be responsible. The chain employs TRBV11-2 and TRBJ1-4; 10 bases fit TRBD1. Germline loops: CDR1 SGHAT, CDR2 FQNNGV. CDR3 length: 16 amino acids. The CDR3: CASSSARTGGVEKLLF. Written as DNA, the CDR3 is TGTGCCAGCAGCTCTGCAAGGACAGGGGGAGTTGAAAAACTGCTTTTT.

This clonotype was picked up many times. Here the CDR3 reads CSARTSLDTQYF. The CDR3 DNA follows: TGCAGTGCTAGGACTAGTCTTGATACGCAGTATTTT. This chain connects TRBV20-1 to TRBJ2-3, with D tentatively TRBD2 (6 bases). The V end was cut by 3 bases, the J end by 6 bases, with 10 bases between. The CDR3 is 12 amino acids. Germline V gene sequence: CDR1 DFQATT, CDR2 SNEGSKA (reference sequence).

This clonotype was counted many times. This sequence joins TRBV7-9 and TRBJ2-3, with TRBD2 identical over 7 bases. This CDR3 has 14 amino acids. Trimming at V came to 5 bases and at J to 5 bases, leaving 7 bases not matched to a gene. The germline gives CDR1 SEHNR, CDR2 FQNEAQ (reference sequence). The CDR3 DNA reads TGTGCCAGCAGCCCGACGGCTAGCGGAGATACGCAGTATTTT. Its protein is CASSPTASGDTQYF.

This clonotype was observed at least ten times. This CDR3 reads CASSWTSGYNEQFF. The CDR3 DNA sequence: TGTGCCAGCAGCTGGACTAGCGGATACAATGAGCAGTTCTTC. The chain has TRBV7-9 and TRBJ2-1, with TRBD2 matching 10 bases. V gave up 4 bases and J gave up 4 bases; unmatched junction bases: 1. The CDR3 sequence is 14 residues long. Germline V gives CDR1 SEHNR, CDR2 FQNEAQ (reference sequence).

The chain recombines TRBV20-1 with TRBJ2-3, with TRBD2 as a possible D gene (7 bases). Germline V lookup: CDR1 DFQATT, CDR2 SNEGSKA (reference sequence). This CDR3 comprises 15 residues. V was shortened by 5 bases and J by 1 base, with 16 bases between the two germline ends. DNA for the CDR3: TGCAGTGCTGGACGGGACGGGGGGCGCACAGATACGCAGTATTTT. Translated, it gives CSAGRDGGRTDTQYF.

The CDR3 spells CASTAYQETQYF. The CDR3 nucleotides read TGTGCCAGCACCGCGTACCAAGAGACCCAGTACTTC. This chain links TRBV5-5 with TRBJ2-5; D call uncertain. The CDR3 is made up of 12 amino acids. With 6 bases removed from V and 0 bases from J, the gap between germline ends came to 6 bases. Per germline, CDR1 SGHKS and CDR2 YYEKEE (reference sequence).

This clonotype showed up many times. J is TRBJ2-3 and V is TRBV11-2, with TRBD2 as a possible D gene (5 bases). V lost 5 bases to trimming and J lost 4 bases, with 19 bases between them. Germline CDR1 reads SGHAT; CDR2 reads FQNNGV. The CDR3 extends over 16 amino acids. The CDR3 sequence: CASSLLGLDSSDTQYF. CDR3 sequence (DNA): TGTGCCAGCAGCCTCCTCGGGCTGGACTCCTCAGATACGCAGTATTTT. Complete variable domain (other parts from reference TRBV11-2 and TRBJ2-3): EAGVAQSPRYKIIEKRQSVAFWCNPISGHATLYWYQQILGQGPKLLIQFQNNGVVDDSQLPKDRFSAERLKGVDSTLKIQPAKLEDSAVYLCASSLLGLDSSDTQYFGPGTRLTVL.

The chain links TRBV19 to TRBJ2-7; perhaps TRBD1 as D (6 bases). The CDR3 sequence is 15 residues long. Germline CDR1 reads LNHDA; CDR2 reads SQIVND (reference sequence). V gave up 8 bases and J gave up 1 base, with 18 bases separating them. The CDR3 sequence: CASSHPQGPSYEQYF. CDR3 coding DNA: TGTGCCAGTTCCCACCCGCAGGGGCCTTCCTACGAGCAGTACTTC.

This clonotype was observed once. This chain connects TRBV5-1 to TRBJ2-5; D gene uncertain. The V gene lost 0 bases and the J gene lost 1 base, with 10 bases spanning the gap. The CDR3 covers 15 residues. CDR1 SGHRS and CDR2 YFSETQ come from the germline V gene. CDR3 sequence (DNA): TGCGCCAGCAGCTTGGCCCACAGCTCCCAAGAGACCCAGTACTTC. Translation gives CASSLAHSSQETQYF.

Concerning this clonotype itself: This may be a read error, as it is one base from a much larger clone. The rearrangement joins TRBV30 to TRBJ2-3; no clear D. Germline CDR1 reads GTSNPN; CDR2 reads SVGIG (reference sequence). The CDR3 is 13 amino acids. The CDR3 DNA is TGTGCCTGGAGTGTACCAAGCACAGATACGCGGTATTTT. Its protein is CAWSVPSTDTRYF.

This clonotype showed up many times. The V and J genes are TRBV2 and TRBJ2-2; D unclear. The CDR3 length is 13 residues. Germline CDR1 SNHLY, CDR2 FYNNEI. V lost 3 bases, J lost 3 bases, and 5 bases lay in between. Here the CDR3 DNA reads TGTGCCAGCAGTGAGGTTTACACCGGGGAGCTGTTTTTT. Translation gives CASSEVYTGELFF.

This clonotype was detected many times. The chain combines TRBV27 with TRBJ1-4; 8 bases match TRBD1. The CDR3 is 13 residues long. V lost 5 bases to trimming and J lost 15 bases; unmatched junction nucleotides: 11. Germline values: CDR1 MNHEY, CDR2 SMNVEV (reference sequence). CDR3 in DNA: TGTGCCAGCAGTACCCATAGGACAGGGATCGTGTTTTTT. Translating it yields CASSTHRTGIVFF. Full variable domain (outside the CDR3, taken from reference TRBV27 and TRBJ1-4): EAQVTQNPRYLITVTGKKLTVTCSQNMNHEYMSWYRQDPGLGLRQIYYSMNVEVTDKGDVPEGYKVSRKEKRNFPLILESPSPNQTSLYFCASSTHRTGIVFFGSGTQLSVL.